The 8 T cell receptor beta chains below all came from one sample that was sequenced in a study of cytomegalovirus exposure and HLA in healthy donors. The data were produced by immunoSEQ multiplex PCR, yet TCRdb's version contains in-frame clones alone and is incomplete. Seen here are over 250,000 clones, 80% to 90% observed once, and the top ten hold 0.95% to 1.1%. What was sequenced was PBMCs. The receptors come from a woman under 30 in good health and CMV-seronegative.

The V gene is TRBV10-3, the J gene TRBJ2-7, with a tentative D call TRBD1 (6 bases). The V gene's germline CDR1 is ENHRY and CDR2 SYGVKD. This CDR3 is 12 amino acids long. Between the trimmed V and J ends, which lost 10 bases and 4 bases, there was a span of 14 bases. The CDR3 spells CATRDTRYEQYF. The CDR3 DNA reads TGTGCCACCCGGGACACGAGGTACGAGCAGTACTTC.

The genes are TRBV5-1 and TRBJ1-2; D gene uncertain. Germline V gives CDR1 SGHRS, CDR2 YFSETQ. The V and J ends lost 4 bases and 0 bases respectively, with 13 bases between them. The CDR3 covers 15 residues. The CDR3 here is CASSPTRGTNYGYTF. The DNA of the CDR3 is TGCGCCAGCAGCCCCACCCGCGGAACTAACTATGGCTACACCTTC.

The chain has TRBV6-5 and TRBJ1-2; 7 positions agree with TRBD1. This CDR3 comprises 13 residues. In germline, CDR1 is MNHEY, CDR2 SVGAGI. The V segment lost 6 bases and the J segment 4 bases; nucleotides outside the gene matches: 5. The CDR3 DNA sequence: TGTGCCAGCAGCCCGACAGGGCCCTATGGCTACACCTTC. Protein product: CASSPTGPYGYTF.

The chain carries TRBV19 and TRBJ2-2; D call uncertain. V was cut by 5 bases and J by 1 base, with 8 bases left in between. CDR3 size: 14 residues. CDR1 and CDR2 from the germline V gene are LNHDA and SQIVND (reference sequence). In nucleotides, the CDR3 is TGTGCCAGTAGTGGAGCTTGGAACACCGGGGAGCTGTTTTTT. Amino acid sequence: CASSGAWNTGELFF.

The genes are TRBV7-2 and TRBJ2-1; 10 bases agree with TRBD1. V trimming: 8 bases; J trimming: 7 bases; junction bases outside the gene matches: 5. There are 13 residues in the CDR3. The germline V gene encodes CDR1 SGHTA and CDR2 FQGNSA. CDR3 bases: TGTGCCAGCTCGCGGGACAGGGGAAATGAGCAGTTCTTC. It codes for CASSRDRGNEQFF. Complete variable domain (other parts from reference TRBV7-2 and TRBJ2-1): GAGVSQSPSNKVTEKGKDVELRCDPISGHTALYWYRQSLGQGLEFLIYFQGNSAPDKSGLPSDRFSAERTGGSVSTLTIQRTQQEDSAVYLCASSRDRGNEQFFGPGTRLTVL.

The chain recombines TRBV5-6 with TRBJ1-1, with 11 bases that match TRBD1. CDR1 and CDR2 from the germline V gene are SGHDT and YYEEEE. The CDR3 contains 14 residues. V dropped 3 bases and J dropped 3; count of bases not matched to a gene: 1. CDR3 sequence reads: CASSWGQGDTEAFF. As DNA, the CDR3 is TGTGCCAGCAGCTGGGGACAGGGGGACACTGAAGCTTTCTTT.

The chain employs TRBV5-4 and TRBJ2-7; 8 nucleotides line up with TRBD1. Looked up from germline, CDR1 is SGHNT and CDR2 is YYREEE (reference sequence). This CDR3 region has 15 residues. V was clipped by 1 base and J by 1 base; unmatched bases: 4. CDR3 bases: TGTGCCAGCAGCTTGCAGGGGGCAGCTTCCTACGAGCAGTACTTC. It encodes CASSLQGAASYEQYF.

The V gene is TRBV2, the J gene TRBJ1-2; TRBD1 is a possible D gene (6 bases). This CDR3 has 14 amino acids. Germline V gene sequence: CDR1 SNHLY, CDR2 FYNNEI. The ends were cut back, 1 base at V and 8 bases at J, with 14 bases in the middle. CDR3 coding DNA: TGTGCCAGCAGTGAAGTGGCAGGGGAATGGGGCTACACCTTC. Protein sequence: CASSEVAGEWGYTF.